This entry concerns a single T cell receptor (beta chain). Trimming took 4 bases from V and 0 from J, leaving 9 bases between them. The CDR3 sequence is 14 residues long. CDR1 and CDR2 from the germline V gene are SEHNR and FQNEAQ (reference sequence). RNA transcripts yielded amplified TCR beta CDR3 regions. Scientists carried out first-round RT-PCR using HTBI primers and then a second-round multiplex PCR. TCRdb passed the multiplex PCR reads through MiXCR, listing each CDR3 protein once. The table lists about 1.1 million distinct CDR3 sequences, about 38% of them singletons. The study excluded patients with other autoimmune diseases, uncontrolled infections, pregnancy or lactation. Patients were diagnosed from clinical symptoms, serum thyroxine, TRAb, thyroid ultrasound and orbital computed tomography. The data derive from a study of Graves' ophthalmopathy and Graves' hyperthyroidism. Study-wide background: The authors defined stable hyperthyroidism as no ophthalmopathy within 18 months of follow-up.

The TCR comes from an adult man with Graves' hyperthyroidism. Source material: peripheral blood or thyroid tissue (not recorded which). The chain links TRBV7-9 to TRBJ1-2; D remains ambiguous. The CDR3 nucleotides are TGTGCCAGCAGCTACGGCAGTACTAACTATGGCTACACCTTC. Translated: CASSYGSTNYGYTF.